These T cell receptor beta chains were read from a single sample in a study of CD8 T cells in ankylosing spondylitis. From the 5' RACE reads, TCRdb called clonotypes with MiXCR, one entry per CDR3 protein. This sample has 350,000 to 450,000 distinct CDR3 sequences, with roughly a quarter found just once. Sequences were obtained from blood, either unsorted or a sorted T cell fraction (not recorded which). The origin of the receptors is a male donor with ankylosing spondylitis. Each CDR3 is given with its conserved first and last residue. The D gene is left open where the match is weak. Size is stated for part of the rows, as once, few or many counts, or as a class when the clone is expanded.

12	.	few	TRBV7-9	TRBJ2-7	CASSPPGGVKYF	TGTGCCAGCAGCCCCCCGGGCGGTGTAAAGTACTTC
14	.	.	TRBV19	TRBJ1-2	CASSPSGQLYGYTF	TGTGCCAGTAGTCCCAGCGGACAGCTTTATGGCTACACCTTC
18	.	.	TRBV9	TRBJ2-1	CASSVATEVGRIGNEQFF	TGTGCCAGCAGCGTAGCTACCGAGGTGGGACGGATTGGTAATGAGCAGTTCTTC
15	.	.	TRBV11-2	TRBJ2-1	CASSSPRHFYNEQFF	TGTGCCAGCAGCTCCCCGAGACATTTCTACAATGAGCAGTTCTTC
15	TRBD1	few	TRBV4-2	TRBJ2-7	CASSQPGQTTYEQYF	TGTGCCAGCAGCCAACCGGGACAGACGACCTACGAGCAGTACTTC
16	TRBD1	.	TRBV4-2	TRBJ2-1	CASSHRGQPLNNEQFF	TGTGCCAGCAGCCATAGGGGACAGCCCTTGAACAATGAGCAGTTCTTC
16	TRBD1	few	TRBV15	TRBJ1-1	CATSRDNRGRLTEAFF	TGTGCCACCAGCAGAGATAATAGGGGGCGGTTAACTGAAGCTTTCTTT
15	.	.	TRBV10-3	TRBJ1-2	CAIRGEGRGNYGYTF	TGTGCCATCAGGGGAGAGGGACGGGGAAACTATGGCTACACCTTC
15	.	.	TRBV7-9	TRBJ2-3	CASSLYGSRTDTQYF	TGTGCCAGCAGCTTGTACGGGAGCAGGACAGATACGCAGTATTTT
13	TRBD2	few	TRBV29-1	TRBJ2-7	CSVEASGAYEQYF	TGCAGCGTCGAGGCTAGCGGAGCCTACGAGCAGTACTTC
15	.	.	TRBV15	TRBJ2-5	CATSRDPLAQETQYF	TGTGCCACCAGCAGAGATCCCTTAGCCCAAGAGACCCAGTACTTC
14	.	few	TRBV7-9	TRBJ1-1	CASSFDSSYTEAFF	TGTGCCAGCAGCTTTGACAGTAGTTACACTGAAGCTTTCTTT
15	.	.	TRBV11-2	TRBJ1-6	CASSRGNRVISPLHF	TGTGCCAGCAGCCGCGGAAACAGGGTTATTTCACCCCTCCACTTT
15	TRBD1	.	TRBV5-6	TRBJ2-5	CASSGGTGARETQYF	TGTGCCAGCAGCGGGGGGACAGGGGCAAGAGAGACCCAGTACTTC
15	TRBD1	.	TRBV2	TRBJ1-1	CASLWDRVTNTEAFF	TGTGCCAGTCTCTGGGACAGGGTAACGAACACTGAAGCTTTCTTT
16	.	.	TRBV20-1	TRBJ2-5	CSAIHARGSRIETQYF	TGCAGTGCTATTCACGCCCGAGGCAGCCGGATAGAGACCCAGTACTTC
16	TRBD1	few	TRBV2	TRBJ2-3	CASSQDRGPGTDTQYF	TGTGCCAGCAGCCAAGACAGGGGCCCTGGCACAGATACGCAGTATTTT